This passage covers 3 T cell receptor beta chains from one sample sequenced in a study of shared clonotypes between healthy human individuals. Data came from immunoSEQ multiplex PCR; TCRdb stores just in-frame clones and leaves some out. The data contain roughly 2 million clones, about 95% of them seen just once; the ten biggest clones take up 0.85% to 1.3%. CD8 cells classed as naive were CD45RO-negative and positively selected for CCR7, excluding terminally differentiated effector memory CD45RA+ cells. Input material: naive CD8+ T cells sorted from blood. The receptors originated from a man aged 18 to 35 in good health.

The V call is TRBV6-1, the J call TRBJ2-5, with TRBD2 identical over 9 bases. Germline loops: CDR1 MNHNS, CDR2 SASEGT. V lost 0 bases to trimming and J lost 4 bases; unmatched junction nucleotides: 15. This CDR3 comprises 19 residues. The CDR3 DNA sequence: TGTGCCAGCAGTGAAGCGTGGGGCGGGGGGGCTTTGTCCCTAGAGACCCAGTACTTC. It yields the protein CASSEAWGGGALSLETQYF.

V and J are TRBV7-9 and TRBJ2-7; no definite D call. V was trimmed by 5 bases and J by 5 bases, leaving 7 bases between them. The V gene's germline CDR1 is SEHNR and CDR2 FQNEAQ (reference sequence). The CDR3 sequence is 11 residues long. CDR3 DNA: TGTGCCAGCAGCGCCACCAACGAGCAGTACTTC. Translated, it gives CASSATNEQYF. Variable domain in full (rest from reference TRBV7-9 and TRBJ2-7): DTGVSQNPRHKITKRGQNVTFRCDPISEHNRLYWYRQTLGQGPEFLTYFQNEAQLEKSRLLSDRFSAERPKGSFSTLEIQRTEQGDSAMYLCASSATNEQYFGPGTRLTVT.

This clone has only one observation. The chain recombines TRBV21-1 with TRBJ2-7; the D call of TRBD2 is as the table states it, not checked on the DNA. TRBV21-1 is an annotated pseudogene. The CDR3 contains 13 residues. CDR3 protein: CARSREERNEQYF. The CDR3 DNA reads TGTGCCAGAAGCCGGGAAGAGAGGAACGAGCAGTACTTC.